This is a list of T cell receptor beta chains from one sample in a study of identical twins. TCRdb re-analysed the 5' RACE reads in MiXCR, keeping a single row per CDR3 protein. The sample holds 400,000 to 550,000 distinct CDR3 sequences, roughly an eighth seen once. This sample also belongs to another study, concerning yellow fever vaccine responses in identical twins.

Sequenced material: CD4+ T cells sorted from blood. All receptors derive from a woman aged 18-29 years in good health. The CDR3 runs from the conserved cysteine through the conserved F or W. Fields, in order: J gene, clone size, V gene, D gene, CDR3 DNA, CDR3 protein. The D gene is left open where the match is weak. A clone size is listed for some rows: how often the clone was seen (once, few, many), or a class if it is expanded.

J gene: TRBJ2-7; clone size: NA; V gene: TRBV6-2/TRBV6-3; D gene: NA; CDR3 DNA: TGTGCCAGCAGTTACTCGAAGTTAGCGCCCTACGAGCAGTACTTC; CDR3 protein: CASSYSKLAPYEQYF
J gene: TRBJ1-1; clone size: few; V gene: TRBV27; D gene: TRBD1; CDR3 DNA: TGTGCCAGCGTCCGGGACAGGGATGGGACTGAAGCTTTCTTT; CDR3 protein: CASVRDRDGTEAFF
J gene: TRBJ2-3; clone size: NA; V gene: TRBV29-1; D gene: NA; CDR3 DNA: TGCAGCGTTGAATCAAGGGACCGAACGGGAGATACGCAGTATTTT; CDR3 protein: CSVESRDRTGDTQYF
J gene: TRBJ2-5; clone size: NA; V gene: TRBV9; D gene: TRBD1; CDR3 DNA: TGTGCCAGCAGCGCGACATCGGGACAGTACCAAGAGACCCAGTACTTC; CDR3 protein: CASSATSGQYQETQYF
J gene: TRBJ1-4; clone size: many; V gene: TRBV20-1; D gene: NA; CDR3 DNA: TGCGCCAGGGGCGGTGCAACTAATGAAAAACTGTTTTTT; CDR3 protein: CARGGATNEKLFF
J gene: TRBJ2-5; clone size: few; V gene: TRBV12-3/TRBV12-4; D gene: NA; CDR3 DNA: TGTGCCAGCAGTGCCAAAAACAGGGGCGGGGGAGAGACCCAGTACTTC; CDR3 protein: CASSAKNRGGGETQYF
J gene: TRBJ2-7; clone size: few; V gene: TRBV5-5; D gene: TRBD1; CDR3 DNA: TGTGCCAGCACCTTTCGATTTTCCGGGACAGGGGTCCACGAGCAGTACTTC; CDR3 protein: CASTFRFSGTGVHEQYF
J gene: TRBJ2-4; clone size: NA; V gene: TRBV29-1; D gene: NA; CDR3 DNA: TGCAGCGTTGAACGGACCAAAAACATTCAGTACTTC; CDR3 protein: CSVERTKNIQYF
J gene: TRBJ1-1; clone size: few; V gene: TRBV6-2/TRBV6-3; D gene: NA; CDR3 DNA: TGTGCCAGCAGTTCGGGACCTGGCACTGAAGCTTTCTTT; CDR3 protein: CASSSGPGTEAFF
J gene: TRBJ2-1; clone size: few; V gene: TRBV5-6; D gene: NA; CDR3 DNA: TGTGCCAGCACCTCTCTTGGGAGCGACAATGAGCAGTTCTTC; CDR3 protein: CASTSLGSDNEQFF
J gene: TRBJ1-6; clone size: NA; V gene: TRBV3-1; D gene: TRBD1; CDR3 DNA: TGTGCCAGCAGCGGTCCAGGGGGCTATTCACCCCTCCACTTT; CDR3 protein: CASSGPGGYSPLHF
J gene: TRBJ2-2; clone size: few; V gene: TRBV7-2; D gene: NA; CDR3 DNA: TGTGCCAGCAGCTATAAGATGAACACCGGGGAGCTGTTTTTT; CDR3 protein: CASSYKMNTGELFF
J gene: TRBJ2-5; clone size: many; V gene: TRBV29-1; D gene: NA; CDR3 DNA: TGCAGCGTTTCTCTTTGGGGGAAACAAGAGACCCAGTACTTC; CDR3 protein: CSVSLWGKQETQYF
J gene: TRBJ2-5; clone size: NA; V gene: TRBV5-1; D gene: NA; CDR3 DNA: TGCGCCAGTCGGTCCAGCGCCTCACAGACCCAGTACTTC; CDR3 protein: CASRSSASQTQYF
J gene: TRBJ2-5; clone size: few; V gene: TRBV20-1; D gene: TRBD2; CDR3 DNA: TGCAGTGCTCCCATGGGGACTAGCGGGACTGTTGAGACCCAGTACTTC; CDR3 protein: CSAPMGTSGTVETQYF
J gene: TRBJ2-7; clone size: NA; V gene: TRBV12-3/TRBV12-4; D gene: TRBD2; CDR3 DNA: TGTGCCAGCAGGGTGGGACTAGCGGGATCCTACGAGCAGTACTTC; CDR3 protein: CASRVGLAGSYEQYF
J gene: TRBJ2-1; clone size: few; V gene: TRBV2; D gene: NA; CDR3 DNA: TGTGCCAGCAGGTCGCAGGGGGGGATTTACAATGAGCAGTTCTTC; CDR3 protein: CASRSQGGIYNEQFF
J gene: TRBJ2-1; clone size: NA; V gene: TRBV28; D gene: NA; CDR3 DNA: TGTGCCAGCAGTGATACGGACGGCCACAGCTCCTACAATGAGCAGTTCTTC; CDR3 protein: CASSDTDGHSSYNEQFF
J gene: TRBJ2-4; clone size: NA; V gene: TRBV3-1; D gene: NA; CDR3 DNA: TGTGCCAGCAGCCAAGAGGTAGCCAAAAACATTCAGTACTTC; CDR3 protein: CASSQEVAKNIQYF
J gene: TRBJ2-3; clone size: NA; V gene: TRBV7-2; D gene: NA; CDR3 DNA: TGTGCCAGCAGCTCCAACAGGGTGGTTGGCACAGATACGCAGTATTTT; CDR3 protein: CASSSNRVVGTDTQYF
J gene: TRBJ1-6; clone size: few; V gene: TRBV3-1; D gene: NA; CDR3 DNA: TGTGCCAGCAGCCAAGCTGTGCAGGGCAGTTCACCCCTCCACTTT; CDR3 protein: CASSQAVQGSSPLHF
J gene: TRBJ1-1; clone size: many; V gene: TRBV3-1; D gene: NA; CDR3 DNA: TGTGCCAGCAGCCAAGCCGACCGCACTGAAGCTTTCTTT; CDR3 protein: CASSQADRTEAFF
J gene: TRBJ2-6; clone size: NA; V gene: TRBV12-2; D gene: NA; CDR3 DNA: TGTGCGAGGATTGTGGCGCCCGGATACGTTAGCTCTGGGGCCAACGTCCTGACTTTC; CDR3 protein: CARIVAPGYVSSGANVLTF
J gene: TRBJ2-7; clone size: few; V gene: TRBV6-2/TRBV6-3; D gene: NA; CDR3 DNA: TGTGCCAGCAGAGGGTCCGGACAGTCTCAGTACTTC; CDR3 protein: CASRGSGQSQYF
J gene: TRBJ2-5; clone size: NA; V gene: TRBV7-9; D gene: NA; CDR3 DNA: TGTGCCAGCAGCTTAGGGACGCAGAACCAAGAGACCCAGTACTTC; CDR3 protein: CASSLGTQNQETQYF
J gene: TRBJ2-7; clone size: few; V gene: TRBV11-2; D gene: TRBD2; CDR3 DNA: TGTGCCAGCAGCCGTAGTCTAACTAGCGGGGGGGCCTACGAGCAGTACTTC; CDR3 protein: CASSRSLTSGGAYEQYF
J gene: TRBJ2-4; clone size: few; V gene: TRBV28; D gene: NA; CDR3 DNA: TGTGCCAGCAGTTTGGGGACCAAGTGGGGGAGAATAGCCAAAAACATTCAGTACTTC; CDR3 protein: CASSLGTKWGRIAKNIQYF
J gene: TRBJ2-3; clone size: many; V gene: TRBV12-3/TRBV12-4; D gene: NA; CDR3 DNA: TGTGCCAGCAGTTTGGTTACGCAGTATTTT; CDR3 protein: CASSLVTQYF
J gene: TRBJ2-4; clone size: NA; V gene: TRBV6-1; D gene: TRBD2; CDR3 DNA: TGTGCCAGCAGTCGCGGACTAGCGGAAGTAGCCAAAAACATTCAGTACTTC; CDR3 protein: CASSRGLAEVAKNIQYF
J gene: TRBJ2-7; clone size: NA; V gene: TRBV2; D gene: TRBD1; CDR3 DNA: TGTGCCAGCAGAGGACAGGGTCGGACCTACGAGCAGTACTTC; CDR3 protein: CASRGQGRTYEQYF
J gene: TRBJ2-7; clone size: NA; V gene: TRBV19; D gene: TRBD2; CDR3 DNA: TGTGCCAGTAGTATGGCTAGCGGGAACTACGAGCAGTACTTC; CDR3 protein: CASSMASGNYEQYF
J gene: TRBJ2-1; clone size: NA; V gene: TRBV27; D gene: TRBD2; CDR3 DNA: TGTGCCAGCAGTCCCATCGTATCGGGGGGAAGAGGTGAGCAGTTCTTC; CDR3 protein: CASSPIVSGGRGEQFF
J gene: TRBJ2-1; clone size: NA; V gene: TRBV3-1; D gene: TRBD2; CDR3 DNA: TGTGCCAGCAGCCAAAGGACTAGCCAAAATGAGCAGTTCTTC; CDR3 protein: CASSQRTSQNEQFF
J gene: TRBJ2-7; clone size: few; V gene: TRBV3-1; D gene: NA; CDR3 DNA: TGTGCCAGCAGCCAAGGTGGGACCGAGCAGTACTTC; CDR3 protein: CASSQGGTEQYF
J gene: TRBJ1-2; clone size: few; V gene: TRBV5-6; D gene: NA; CDR3 DNA: TGTGCCAGCAGCTTACTAACAGGCCTCAATGGCTACACCTTC; CDR3 protein: CASSLLTGLNGYTF
J gene: TRBJ2-1; clone size: few; V gene: TRBV20-1; D gene: TRBD2; CDR3 DNA: TGCAGCGCGACTAGCGGAAACTACAATGAGCAGTTCTTC; CDR3 protein: CSATSGNYNEQFF
J gene: TRBJ1-2; clone size: few; V gene: TRBV7-8; D gene: TRBD1; CDR3 DNA: TGTGCCAGCAGCTTTGGTGTTGGGAATCCGGGACAGGGGCATTTTGGCTACACCTTC; CDR3 protein: CASSFGVGNPGQGHFGYTF
J gene: TRBJ2-1; clone size: NA; V gene: TRBV4-3; D gene: TRBD2; CDR3 DNA: TGCGCCAGCAGCCAGGGACCGGGAGGGGGGCGGTACAATGAGCAGTTCTTC; CDR3 protein: CASSQGPGGGRYNEQFF
J gene: TRBJ2-1; clone size: few; V gene: TRBV27; D gene: TRBD1; CDR3 DNA: TGTGCCAGCAGTTCGGCGGGACAGGTCCCATCCTACAATGAGCAGTTCTTC; CDR3 protein: CASSSAGQVPSYNEQFF
J gene: TRBJ2-5; clone size: few; V gene: TRBV12-3/TRBV12-4; D gene: NA; CDR3 DNA: TGTGCCAGCAGTTTTGCGCGGTCATCGGGGGCCCAGTACTTC; CDR3 protein: CASSFARSSGAQYF